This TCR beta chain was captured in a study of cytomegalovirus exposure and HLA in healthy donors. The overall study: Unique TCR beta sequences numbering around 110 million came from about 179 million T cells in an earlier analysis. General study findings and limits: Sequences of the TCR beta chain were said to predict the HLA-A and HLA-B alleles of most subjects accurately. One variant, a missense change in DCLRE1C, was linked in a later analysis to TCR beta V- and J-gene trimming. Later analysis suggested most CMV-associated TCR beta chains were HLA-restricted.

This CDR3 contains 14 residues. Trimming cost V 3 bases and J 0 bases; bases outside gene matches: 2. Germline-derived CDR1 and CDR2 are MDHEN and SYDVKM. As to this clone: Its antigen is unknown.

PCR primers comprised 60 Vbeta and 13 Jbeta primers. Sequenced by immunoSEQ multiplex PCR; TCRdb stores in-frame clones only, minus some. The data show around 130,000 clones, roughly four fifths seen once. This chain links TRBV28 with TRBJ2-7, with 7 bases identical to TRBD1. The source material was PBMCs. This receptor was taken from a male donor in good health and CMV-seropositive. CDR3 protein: CASSLWDSSYEQYF. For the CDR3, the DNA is TGTGCCAGCAGTTTGTGGGACAGCTCCTACGAGCAGTACTTC.